One sample yielded the 22 T cell receptor beta chains listed below, sequenced in a study of shared clonotypes between healthy human individuals. Produced via immunoSEQ multiplex PCR; TCRdb's table is partial and in-frame only. The sample includes approximately 500,000 clones, 78% of them seen just once. Sequencing input: PBMCs. These receptors all come from a woman between 35 and 50 years old in good health. Some clones in this sample may be carry-over from other donors' samples.

The V call is TRBV9, the J call TRBJ1-3; tentatively, D is TRBD1 (5 bases). V gave up 3 bases and J gave up 0 bases, with 10 bases separating them. This CDR3 is built from 15 residues. CDR1 and CDR2 from the germline V gene are SGDLS and YYNGEE. CDR3 region: CASSADSYSGNTIYF. The CDR3 region has the DNA TGTGCCAGCAGCGCCGACAGCTACTCTGGAAACACCATATATTTT.

This clone was observed a handful of times. This sequence joins TRBV28 and TRBJ2-7, with 8 bases matching TRBD2. CDR3 length: 15 amino acids. The V and J ends lost 7 bases and 6 bases, in that order; junction bases with no gene match: 14. Germline V gene lookup returns CDR1 MDHEN and CDR2 SYDVKM. The CDR3 sequence is CASTPRERELSEQYF. The CDR3 bases are TGTGCCAGCACCCCCCGGGAGCGGGAGTTAAGCGAGCAGTACTTC.

V usage is TRBV29-1 and J usage is TRBJ2-1; 12 bases are shared with TRBD2. The length of the CDR3 is 19 residues. The V segment lost 1 base and the J segment 7 bases; nucleotides outside the gene matches: 17. Germline V lookup: CDR1 SQVTM, CDR2 ANQGSEA. CDR3 DNA sequence: TGCAGCGTTGAAGTTCGGGCCCCGACCTGGCTAGCGGGAGGGAATGAGCAGTTCTTC. Translation gives CSVEVRAPTWLAGGNEQFF.

The rearrangement links TRBV6-5 to TRBJ1-4; 7 positions match TRBD1. The CDR3 extends over 15 amino acids. Germline assignment: CDR1 MNHEY and CDR2 SVGAGI. After removal of 5 bases from V and 2 bases from J, the junction contained 5 bases not matched to a gene. The CDR3 bases are TGTGCCAGCAGTCCTCGACAGGGCACTAATGAAAAACTGTTTTTT. This gives the protein CASSPRQGTNEKLFF.

This sequence joins TRBV27 and TRBJ2-5; D gene unclear. Trimming took off 0 bases at V and 1 base at J, with 9 bases between the two ends. This CDR3 region has 15 residues. CDR1 is MNHEY and CDR2 is SMNVEV in the germline V gene (reference sequence). CDR3 sequence (DNA): TGTGCCAGCAGTTTATCGCTGGCAGTCCAAGAGACCCAGTACTTC. Translated, it gives CASSLSLAVQETQYF.

This rearrangement joins TRBV10-1 to TRBJ2-7; D call uncertain. Germline V lookup: CDR1 WNHNN, CDR2 SYGVQD (reference sequence). The V end was cut by 3 bases, the J end by 2 bases, with 8 bases between. The CDR3 sequence is 13 residues long. Here the CDR3 reads CASSDEPPYEQYF. The CDR3 DNA reads as TGCGCCAGCAGTGATGAACCGCCCTACGAGCAGTACTTC.

J is TRBJ2-1 and V is TRBV28; 9 positions agree with TRBD1. The CDR3 covers 13 residues. The germline gives CDR1 MDHEN, CDR2 SYDVKM. Trimming removed 7 bases from V and 16 bases from J; junction bases left unmatched: 14. CDR3 region: CASTPGSGQGIFF. The CDR3 coding sequence is TGTGCCAGCACCCCGGGCTCTGGACAGGGGATCTTCTTC.

The chain carries TRBV30 and TRBJ2-3; D possibly matches TRBD1 or TRBD2 (5 bases each). With 0 bases removed from V and 11 bases from J, the gap between germline ends came to 24 bases. The CDR3 spans 16 residues. CDR1 is GTSNPN, CDR2 SVGIG, per germline (reference sequence). The CDR3 bases are TGTGCCTGGAGTGTACGTGGGACGCTGCAAGGGGCACTGCAGTATTTT. It codes for CAWSVRGTLQGALQYF.

V is TRBV4-3 and J is TRBJ2-1; 9 nucleotides line up with TRBD2. In germline, CDR1 is LGHNA, CDR2 YSLEER. The CDR3 contains 19 residues. V was pared by 0 bases and J by 4 bases, with 13 bases of the junction left unmatched. The CDR3 DNA reads as TGCGCCAGCAGCCAAGATGTCCCTTACGCGGGAGGGATTTACAATGAGCAGTTCTTC. As protein: CASSQDVPYAGGIYNEQFF.

The chain joins TRBV7-9 to TRBJ1-2; 7 nucleotides line up with TRBD1. The CDR3 runs 15 residues. With V trimmed by 7 bases and J by 5 bases, 13 bases remained unmatched. The germline gives CDR1 SEHNR, CDR2 FQNEAQ (reference sequence). CDR3: CASNYNGDSLYGYTF. In DNA form, the CDR3 reads TGTGCCAGCAACTATAATGGGGACAGTCTATATGGCTACACCTTC. Using reference TRBV7-9 and TRBJ1-2 for the parts outside the CDR3, the full variable domain is DTGVSQNPRHKITKRGQNVTFRCDPISEHNRLYWYRQTLGQGPEFLTYFQNEAQLEKSRLLSDRFSAERPKGSFSTLEIQRTEQGDSAMYLCASNYNGDSLYGYTFGSGTRLTVV.

The DNA for the CDR3 is TGTGCCAGCAGCTACGATTGGACTCCGAACACCGGGGAGCTGTTTTTT. It specifies CASSYDWTPNTGELFF. V and J are TRBV7-3 and TRBJ2-2; tentatively, D is TRBD2 (5 bases). The CDR3 extends over 16 amino acids. Trimming took off 4 bases at V and 0 bases at J, with 12 bases between the two ends. Per the germline V gene, CDR1 is SGHTA and CDR2 is FQGTGA.

The rearrangement joins TRBV30 to TRBJ2-2; D is ambiguous. V shed 6 bases and J shed 2 bases, with 13 bases lying between them. CDR3 length: 14 amino acids. Germline CDR1 GTSNPN, CDR2 SVGIG (reference sequence). CDR3 amino acids: CACTRRKNTGELFF. CDR3 coding DNA: TGTGCCTGCACCCGGCGGAAAAACACCGGGGAGCTGTTTTTT.

In nucleotides, the CDR3 is TGCGCCAGCAGCTTTACTCGCGGCGGACAAGAGACCCAGTACTTC. This codes for CASSFTRGGQETQYF. V is TRBV5-1 and J is TRBJ2-5; D call uncertain. Germline V gene data show CDR1 as SGHRS and CDR2 as YFSETQ. Trimming pared 2 bases from V and 2 bases from J, leaving 13 bases between. The CDR3 extends over 15 amino acids.

This chain connects TRBV7-8 to TRBJ1-4; D gene uncertain. The CDR3 sequence is 18 residues long. Germline assignment: CDR1 SGHVS and CDR2 FQNEAQ. With 6 bases removed from V and 8 bases from J, the gap between germline ends came to 28 bases. The CDR3 region has the DNA TGTGCCAGCAGTTTACGCGGACGGACGGAAACCCCCGGGGAAAAACTGTTTTTT. This translates into CASSLRGRTETPGEKLFF.

Note on this clone: Other DNA sequences in this sample translate to the same CDR3. The DNA of the CDR3 is TGTGCCAGCAGTTTAGGACAGCTGAACACTGAAGCTTTCTTT. Encoded protein: CASSLGQLNTEAFF. The chain uses TRBV28 and TRBJ1-1, with a weak D call TRBD1 (6 bases). CDR3 size: 14 residues. CDR1 and CDR2 from the germline V gene are MDHEN and SYDVKM. V dropped 2 bases and J dropped 0 bases, with 7 bases sitting between them.

The chain couples TRBV28 to TRBJ1-4; 9 bases line up with TRBD1. The CDR3 covers 17 residues. The ends lost 2 bases at V and 10 bases at J; junction bases unmatched: 14. Germline-derived CDR1 and CDR2 are MDHEN and SYDVKM. The CDR3 reads CASSLGLAGTGLGKLFF. CDR3 DNA sequence: TGTGCCAGCAGTTTAGGGCTCGCCGGGACAGGGTTGGGAAAACTGTTTTTT. The full variable domain, rest sourced from reference TRBV28 and TRBJ1-4, is DVKVTQSSRYLVKRTGEKVFLECVQDMDHENMFWYRQDPGLGLRLIYFSYDVKMKEKGDIPEGYSVSREKKERFSLILESASTNQTSMYLCASSLGLAGTGLGKLFFGSGTQLSVL.

The rearrangement links TRBV27 to TRBJ1-3; D ambiguous. Germline V gives CDR1 MNHEY, CDR2 SMNVEV (reference sequence). With 2 bases removed from V and 7 bases from J, the gap between germline ends came to 12 bases. CDR3 length: 14 residues. The CDR3 coding sequence is TGTGCCAGCAGTTTAGGTGGGCGGGGTAACACCATATATTTT. It encodes CASSLGGRGNTIYF.

Points on this clone: The same CDR3 is also encoded by other DNA sequences in this sample. The chain joins TRBV7-2 to TRBJ2-3; 8 nucleotides align to TRBD2. The CDR3 is 14 amino acids. Germline CDR1 reads SGHTA; CDR2 reads FQGNSA. V was pared by 5 bases and J by 3 bases, with 4 bases of the junction left unmatched. In DNA, the CDR3 is TGTGCCAGCAGCGAAGGACTAGCTACAGATACGCAGTATTTT. Residues: CASSEGLATDTQYF.

In DNA, the CDR3 is TGTGCCAGCAGTTCTGGATCGGGTTTTAGCAATCAGCCCCAGCATTTT. Translated: CASSSGSGFSNQPQHF. The chain employs TRBV28 and TRBJ1-5; D ambiguous. Between the trimmed V and J ends, which lost 4 bases and 0 bases, there was a span of 13 bases. The germline CDR1 and CDR2 sequences are MDHEN and SYDVKM. The CDR3 loop spans 16 amino acids.

The chain employs TRBV7-9 and TRBJ1-1, with D possibly TRBD1 on 5 matching bases. This CDR3 comprises 15 residues. Germline V gives CDR1 SEHNR, CDR2 FQNEAQ (reference sequence). The V gene lost 1 base and the J gene lost 5 bases, with 14 bases spanning the gap. The CDR3 loop is CASSLVQGRWTEAFF. In DNA, the CDR3 is TGTGCCAGCAGCTTAGTTCAGGGTAGGTGGACTGAAGCTTTCTTT. Full variable domain (rest looked up from reference TRBV7-9 and TRBJ1-1): DTGVSQNPRHKITKRGQNVTFRCDPISEHNRLYWYRQTLGQGPEFLTYFQNEAQLEKSRLLSDRFSAERPKGSFSTLEIQRTEQGDSAMYLCASSLVQGRWTEAFFGQGTRLTVV.

The V gene is TRBV7-2, the J gene TRBJ1-1; 7 bases agree with TRBD1. With V trimmed by 2 bases and J by 0 bases, 3 bases remained unmatched. The germline gives CDR1 SGHTA, CDR2 FQGNSA. The CDR3 is 15 residues long. The CDR3 is CASSLPGGLNTEAFF. The CDR3 DNA sequence: TGTGCCAGCAGCTTACCAGGGGGATTGAACACTGAAGCTTTCTTT.

The rearrangement joins TRBV6-1 to TRBJ2-7; no definite D call. Germline lookup yields CDR1 MNHNS and CDR2 SASEGT. The length of the CDR3 is 16 residues. V shed 1 base and J shed 3 bases, with 16 bases lying between them. Here the CDR3 DNA reads TGTGCCAGCAGTGAAGTCAAAATTTCGGGCTTCTACGAGCAGTACTTC. It codes for CASSEVKISGFYEQYF.